This record looks at one T cell receptor (beta chain) sequence and its context. This entry is derived from a study of T-cell reconstitution after alpha-beta-depleted transplantation in children. CDR3 length: 16 residues. V was clipped by 2 bases and J by 5 bases; unmatched bases: 6. CDR1 is MNHGY and CDR2 is SAAAGT in the germline V gene. During its preparation, the TCRbeta library received unique molecular identifiers. TCRdb fed the PCR reads into MiXCR, producing one record per CDR3 protein. This table holds some 290,000 distinct CDR3 sequences, almost 10% found once. V is TRBV6-8 and J is TRBJ2-5; 12 bases fit TRBD1. The TCR comes from a human donor who donated a stem cell graft to a child with SCID. Sequences were derived from PBMCs from the stem cell graft donor, sampled from the stem cell graft. As DNA, the CDR3 is TGTGCCAGCAGTTACCCCGGGACAGGGGGCCGGGAGACCCAGTACTTC. Encoded protein: CASSYPGTGGRETQYF.